This note documents a single T cell receptor beta chain sequence. Its antigen is undetermined. Repertoires were generated with immunoSEQ multiplex PCR, while TCRdb's copy carries only in-frame clones and drops some. The table shows about 100,000 clones, with about 88% occurring only once. The data were obtained in a study of graft-versus-host responses after intestinal transplantation. Study context: Once they had received anti-thymocyte globulin induction, all recipients took tacrolimus and steroids for approximately 3 years. Study observations and caveats: Association was observed between peak circulating GvH clone levels and early post-transplant HvG declines.

The length of the CDR3 is 15 residues. V was pared by 9 bases and J by 3 bases, with 17 bases between. Germline CDR1 and CDR2: SGHTA and FQGTGA. This sequence originates from a human donor who was the organ donor for an intestinal transplant. The rearrangement uses TRBV7-3 and TRBJ2-2; possibly TRBD2 for D (6 bases). The sample was unstimulated CD4+ T cells sorted from spleen or lymph node cells, taken before transplant. CDR3 sequence (DNA): TGTGCCAGTGGCAGTGGGCTAGCGTACACCGGGGAGCTGTTTTTT. This gives the protein CASGSGLAYTGELFF.